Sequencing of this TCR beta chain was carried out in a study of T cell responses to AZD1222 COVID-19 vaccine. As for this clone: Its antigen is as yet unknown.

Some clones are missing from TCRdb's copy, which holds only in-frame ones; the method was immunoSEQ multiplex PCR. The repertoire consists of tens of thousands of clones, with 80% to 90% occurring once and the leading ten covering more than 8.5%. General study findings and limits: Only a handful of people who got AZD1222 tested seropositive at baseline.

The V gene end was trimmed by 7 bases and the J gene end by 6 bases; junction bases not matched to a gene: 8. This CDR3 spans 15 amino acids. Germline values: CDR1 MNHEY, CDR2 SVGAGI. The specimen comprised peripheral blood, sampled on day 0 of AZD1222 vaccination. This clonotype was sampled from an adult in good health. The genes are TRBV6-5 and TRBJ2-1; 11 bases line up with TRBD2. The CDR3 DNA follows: TGTGCCAGCACCAGGGCTAGCGGGAGGTTCAATGAGCAGTTCTTC. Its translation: CASTRASGRFNEQFF.